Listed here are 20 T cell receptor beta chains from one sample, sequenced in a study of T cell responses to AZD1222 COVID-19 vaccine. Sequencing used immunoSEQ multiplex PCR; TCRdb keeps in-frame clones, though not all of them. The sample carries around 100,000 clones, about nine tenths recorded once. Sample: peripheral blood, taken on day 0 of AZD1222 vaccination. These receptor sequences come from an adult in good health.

CDR3 in amino acids: CAWRGAQGETQYF. For the CDR3, the DNA is TGTGCCTGGAGGGGAGCCCAGGGGGAGACCCAGTACTTC. The chain joins TRBV30 to TRBJ2-5, with TRBD1 as a possible D gene (6 bases). Germline lookup yields CDR1 GTSNPN and CDR2 SVGIG (reference sequence). Trimming left V 3 bases short and J 5 bases short, with 13 bases between. The CDR3 spans 13 residues.

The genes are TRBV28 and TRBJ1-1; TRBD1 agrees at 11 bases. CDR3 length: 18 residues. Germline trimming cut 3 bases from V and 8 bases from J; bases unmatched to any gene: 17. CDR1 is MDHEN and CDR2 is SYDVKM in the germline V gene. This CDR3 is CASSLDRGRGIGRAEAFF. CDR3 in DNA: TGTGCCAGCAGTTTGGACAGGGGGCGCGGAATAGGACGGGCCGAAGCTTTCTTT.

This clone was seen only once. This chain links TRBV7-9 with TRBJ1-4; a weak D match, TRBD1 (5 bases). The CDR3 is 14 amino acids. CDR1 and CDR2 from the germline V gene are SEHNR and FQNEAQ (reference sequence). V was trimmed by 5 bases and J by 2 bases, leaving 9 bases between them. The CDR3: CASSGRGTNEKLFF. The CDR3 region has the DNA TGTGCCAGCAGCGGACGGGGGACTAATGAAAAACTGTTTTTT.

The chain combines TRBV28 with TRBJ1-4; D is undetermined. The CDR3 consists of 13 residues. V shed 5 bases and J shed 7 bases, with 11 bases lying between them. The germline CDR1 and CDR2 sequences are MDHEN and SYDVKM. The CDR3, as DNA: TGTGCCAGCAGTCGCATGGGCGTTGAAAAACTGTTTTTT. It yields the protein CASSRMGVEKLFF.

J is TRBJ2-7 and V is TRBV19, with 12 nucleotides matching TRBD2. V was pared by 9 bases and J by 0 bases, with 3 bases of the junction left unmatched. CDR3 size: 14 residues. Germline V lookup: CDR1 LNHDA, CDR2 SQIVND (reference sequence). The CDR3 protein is CASKTSGSSYEQYF. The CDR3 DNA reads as TGTGCCAGCAAGACTAGCGGGAGCTCCTACGAGCAGTACTTC. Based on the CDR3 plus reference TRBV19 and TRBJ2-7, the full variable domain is DGGITQSPKYLFRKEGQNVTLSCEQNLNHDAMYWYRQDPGQGLRLIYYSQIVNDFQKGDIAEGYSVSREKKESFPLTVTSAQKNPTAFYLCASKTSGSSYEQYFGPGTRLTVT.

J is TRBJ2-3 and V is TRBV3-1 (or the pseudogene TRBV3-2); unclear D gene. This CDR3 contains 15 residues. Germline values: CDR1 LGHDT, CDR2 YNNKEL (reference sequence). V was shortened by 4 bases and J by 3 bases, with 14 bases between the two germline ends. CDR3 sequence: CASSPWTAPTDTQYF. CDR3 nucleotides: TGTGCCAGCAGCCCCTGGACGGCCCCGACAGATACGCAGTATTTT.

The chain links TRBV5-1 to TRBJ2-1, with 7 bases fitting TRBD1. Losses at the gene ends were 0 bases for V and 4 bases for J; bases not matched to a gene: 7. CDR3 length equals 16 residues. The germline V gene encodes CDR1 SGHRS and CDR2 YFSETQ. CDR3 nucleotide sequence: TGCGCCAGCAGCTTGGGACAGGGATCCCCTTACAATGAGCAGTTCTTC. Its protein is CASSLGQGSPYNEQFF.

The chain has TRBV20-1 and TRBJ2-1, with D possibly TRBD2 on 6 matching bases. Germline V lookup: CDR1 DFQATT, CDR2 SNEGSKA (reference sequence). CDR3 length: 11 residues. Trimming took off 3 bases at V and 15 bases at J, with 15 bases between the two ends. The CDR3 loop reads CSASPGRGTFF. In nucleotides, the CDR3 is TGCAGTGCTAGTCCCGGGAGAGGTACGTTCTTC.

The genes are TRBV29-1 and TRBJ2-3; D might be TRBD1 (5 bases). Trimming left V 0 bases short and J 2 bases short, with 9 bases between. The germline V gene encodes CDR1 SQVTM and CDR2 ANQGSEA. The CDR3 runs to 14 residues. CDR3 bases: TGCAGCGTTGAAGAAACCAGGGACACAGATACGCAGTATTTT. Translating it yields CSVEETRDTDTQYF.

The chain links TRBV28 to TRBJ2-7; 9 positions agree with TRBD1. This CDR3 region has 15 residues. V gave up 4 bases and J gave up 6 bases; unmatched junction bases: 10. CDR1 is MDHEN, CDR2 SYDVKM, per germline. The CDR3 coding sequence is TGTGCCAGCAGTTACCCTCGGGACAGGGAAAGCGAGCAGTACTTC. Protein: CASSYPRDRESEQYF.

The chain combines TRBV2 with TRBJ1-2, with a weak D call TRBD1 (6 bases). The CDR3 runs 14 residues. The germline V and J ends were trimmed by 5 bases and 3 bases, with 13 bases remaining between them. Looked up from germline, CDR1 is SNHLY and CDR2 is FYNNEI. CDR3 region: CASSQNRVDYGYTF. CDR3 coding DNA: TGTGCCAGCAGTCAAAACAGGGTCGACTATGGCTACACCTTC.

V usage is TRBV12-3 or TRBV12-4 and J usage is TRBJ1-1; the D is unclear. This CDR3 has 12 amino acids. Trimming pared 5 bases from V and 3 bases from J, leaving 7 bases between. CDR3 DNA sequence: TGTGCCAGCAGTAGAGAGTACACTGAAGCTTTCTTT. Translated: CASSREYTEAFF.

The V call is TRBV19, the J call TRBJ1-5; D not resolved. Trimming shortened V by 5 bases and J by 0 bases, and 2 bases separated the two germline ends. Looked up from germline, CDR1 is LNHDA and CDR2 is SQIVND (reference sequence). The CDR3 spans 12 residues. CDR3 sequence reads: CASSHSNQPQHF. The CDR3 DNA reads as TGTGCCAGTAGTCATAGCAATCAGCCCCAGCATTTT.

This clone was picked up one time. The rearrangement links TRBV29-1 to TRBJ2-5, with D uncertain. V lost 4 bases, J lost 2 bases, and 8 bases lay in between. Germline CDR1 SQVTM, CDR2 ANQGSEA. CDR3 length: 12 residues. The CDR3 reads CSVVRVQETQYF. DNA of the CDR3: TGCAGCGTTGTGAGAGTTCAAGAGACCCAGTACTTC.

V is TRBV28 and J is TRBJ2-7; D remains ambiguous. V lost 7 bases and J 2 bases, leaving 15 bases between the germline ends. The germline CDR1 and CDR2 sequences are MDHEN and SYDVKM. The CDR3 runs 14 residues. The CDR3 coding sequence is TGTGCCAGCACTTCTCGGCGGAACCCCTACGAGCAGTACTTC. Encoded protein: CASTSRRNPYEQYF.

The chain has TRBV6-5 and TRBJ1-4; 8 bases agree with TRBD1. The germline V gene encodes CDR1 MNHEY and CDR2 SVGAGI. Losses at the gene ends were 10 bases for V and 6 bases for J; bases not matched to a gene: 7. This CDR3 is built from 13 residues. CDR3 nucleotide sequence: TGTGCCACCAGGGGGACAGGTGATGAAAAACTGTTTTTT. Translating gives CATRGTGDEKLFF.

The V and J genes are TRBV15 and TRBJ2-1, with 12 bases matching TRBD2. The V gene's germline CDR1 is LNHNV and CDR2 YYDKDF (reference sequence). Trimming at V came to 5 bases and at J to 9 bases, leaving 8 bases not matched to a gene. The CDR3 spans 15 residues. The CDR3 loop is CATSVRTSGIPEQFF. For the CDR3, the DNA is TGTGCCACCAGCGTCCGGACTAGCGGGATCCCTGAGCAGTTCTTC.

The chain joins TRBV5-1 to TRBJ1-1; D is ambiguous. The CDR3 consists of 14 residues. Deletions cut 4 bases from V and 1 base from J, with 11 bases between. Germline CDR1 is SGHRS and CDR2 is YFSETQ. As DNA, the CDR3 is TGCGCCAGCAGCCCCGAGTGGGGGAACACTGAAGCTTTCTTT. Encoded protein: CASSPEWGNTEAFF.

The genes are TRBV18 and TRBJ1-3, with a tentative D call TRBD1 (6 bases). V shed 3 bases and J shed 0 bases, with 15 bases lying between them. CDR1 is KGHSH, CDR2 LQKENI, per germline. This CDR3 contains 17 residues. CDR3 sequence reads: CASSPDRSLHSGNTIYF. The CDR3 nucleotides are TGTGCCAGCTCACCCGACAGGTCCCTTCACTCTGGAAACACCATATATTTT.

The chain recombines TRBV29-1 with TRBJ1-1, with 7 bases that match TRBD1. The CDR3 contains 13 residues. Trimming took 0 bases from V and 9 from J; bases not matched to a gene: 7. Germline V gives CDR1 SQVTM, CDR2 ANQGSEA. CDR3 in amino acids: CSVEDRGTDKAFF. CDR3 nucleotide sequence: TGCAGCGTTGAAGATCGGGGGACAGATAAAGCTTTCTTT.